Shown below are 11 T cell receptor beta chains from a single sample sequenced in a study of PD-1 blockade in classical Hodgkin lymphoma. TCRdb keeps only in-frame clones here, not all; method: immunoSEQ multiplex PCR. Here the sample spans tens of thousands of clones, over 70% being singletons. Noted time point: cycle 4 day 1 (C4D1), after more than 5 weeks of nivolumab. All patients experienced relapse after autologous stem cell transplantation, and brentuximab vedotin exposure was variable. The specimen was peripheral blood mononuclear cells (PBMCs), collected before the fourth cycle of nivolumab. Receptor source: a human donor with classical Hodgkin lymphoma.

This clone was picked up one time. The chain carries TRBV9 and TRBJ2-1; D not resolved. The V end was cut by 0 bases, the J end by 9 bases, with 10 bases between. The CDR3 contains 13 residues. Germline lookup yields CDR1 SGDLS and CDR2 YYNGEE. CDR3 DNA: TGTGCCAGCAGCGTAGTCCCTGGAACTGAGCAGTTCTTC. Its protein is CASSVVPGTEQFF.

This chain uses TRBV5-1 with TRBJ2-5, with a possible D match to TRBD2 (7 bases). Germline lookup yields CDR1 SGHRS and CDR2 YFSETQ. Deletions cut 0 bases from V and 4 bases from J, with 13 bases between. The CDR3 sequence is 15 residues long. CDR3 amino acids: CASSLVRGAGETQYF. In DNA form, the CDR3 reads TGCGCCAGCAGCTTGGTTCGGGGGGCAGGAGAGACCCAGTACTTC.

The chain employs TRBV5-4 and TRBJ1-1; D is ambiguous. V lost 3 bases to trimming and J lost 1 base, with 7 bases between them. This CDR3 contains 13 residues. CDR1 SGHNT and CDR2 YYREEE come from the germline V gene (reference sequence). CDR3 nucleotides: TGTGCCAGCAGCTACTCACGGAACACTGAAGCTTTCTTT. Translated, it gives CASSYSRNTEAFF.

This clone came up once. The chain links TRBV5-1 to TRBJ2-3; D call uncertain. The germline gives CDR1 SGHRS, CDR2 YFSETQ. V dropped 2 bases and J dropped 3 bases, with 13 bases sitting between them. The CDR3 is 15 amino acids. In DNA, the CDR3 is TGCGCCAGCAGCTTTGGCCGAGGTCCGACAGATACGCAGTATTTT. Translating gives CASSFGRGPTDTQYF.

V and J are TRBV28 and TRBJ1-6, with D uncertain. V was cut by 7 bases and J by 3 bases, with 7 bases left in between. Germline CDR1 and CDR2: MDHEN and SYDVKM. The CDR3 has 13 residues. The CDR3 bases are TGTGCCAGCATTCGGGACTATAATTCACCCCTCCACTTT. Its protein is CASIRDYNSPLHF.

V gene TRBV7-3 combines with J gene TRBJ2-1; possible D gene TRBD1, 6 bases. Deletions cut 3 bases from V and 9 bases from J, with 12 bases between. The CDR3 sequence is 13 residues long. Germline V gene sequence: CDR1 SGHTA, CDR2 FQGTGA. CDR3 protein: CASSFQGMVEQFF. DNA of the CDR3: TGTGCCAGCAGCTTCCAGGGGATGGTTGAGCAGTTCTTC.

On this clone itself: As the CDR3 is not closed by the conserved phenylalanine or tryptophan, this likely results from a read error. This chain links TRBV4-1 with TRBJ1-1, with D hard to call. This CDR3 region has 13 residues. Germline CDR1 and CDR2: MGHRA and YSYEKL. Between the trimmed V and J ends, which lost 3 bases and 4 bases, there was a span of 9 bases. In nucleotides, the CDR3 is TGCGCCAGCAGCCAGAGACTTGGCACTGAAGCTTTCCTT. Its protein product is CASSQRLGTEAFL.

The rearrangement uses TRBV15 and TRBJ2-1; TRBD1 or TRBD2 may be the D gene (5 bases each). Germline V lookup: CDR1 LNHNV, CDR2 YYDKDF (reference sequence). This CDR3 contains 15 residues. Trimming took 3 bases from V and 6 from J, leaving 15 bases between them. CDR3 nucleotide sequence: TGTGCCACCAGCAGCGTAAAATGGGGACCCAATGAGCAGTTCTTC. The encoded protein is CATSSVKWGPNEQFF.

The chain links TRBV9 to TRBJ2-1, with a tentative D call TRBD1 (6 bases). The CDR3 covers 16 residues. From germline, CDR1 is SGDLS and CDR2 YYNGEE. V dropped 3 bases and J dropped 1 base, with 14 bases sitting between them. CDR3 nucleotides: TGTGCCAGCAGCGGAGTCCACAGGGATTCCTACAATGAGCAGTTCTTC. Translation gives CASSGVHRDSYNEQFF.

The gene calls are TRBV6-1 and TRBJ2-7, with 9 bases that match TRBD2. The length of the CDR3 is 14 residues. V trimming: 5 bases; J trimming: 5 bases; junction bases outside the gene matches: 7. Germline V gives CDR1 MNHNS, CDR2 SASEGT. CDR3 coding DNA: TGTGCCAGCAGTCCGGGACTAGCCCCAGACGAGCAGTACTTC. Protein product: CASSPGLAPDEQYF.

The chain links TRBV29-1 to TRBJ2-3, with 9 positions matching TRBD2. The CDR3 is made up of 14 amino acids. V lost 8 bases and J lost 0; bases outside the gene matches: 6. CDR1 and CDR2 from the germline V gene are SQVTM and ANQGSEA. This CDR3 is CSHIAGASTDTQYF. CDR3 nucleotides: TGCAGCCATATAGCGGGGGCCAGCACAGATACGCAGTATTTT.